A single sample is the source of the 17 T cell receptor beta chains below, sequenced in a study of technical replicates of blood from a few donors. Clones were sequenced by immunoSEQ multiplex PCR, and TCRdb holds only the in-frame ones, with some missing. The table includes more than 75,000 clones, just under 95% detected once. The sequenced sample consisted of T cells isolated from PBMCs. The receptors were gathered from a human donor in good health.

This chain connects TRBV7-3 to TRBJ2-5; D uncertain. The CDR3 spans 15 residues. With 3 bases removed from V and 2 bases from J, the gap between germline ends came to 13 bases. Germline CDR1 reads SGHTA; CDR2 reads FQGTGA. The CDR3 is CASSLLGAEQETQYF. CDR3 DNA: TGTGCCAGCAGCTTGCTCGGCGCGGAGCAAGAGACCCAGTACTTC.

This clone was observed a single time. The chain carries TRBV18 and TRBJ1-1; no definite D call. Germline-derived CDR1 and CDR2 are KGHSH and LQKENI. The CDR3 length is 14 residues. V lost 0 bases and J 4 bases, leaving 9 bases between the germline ends. DNA of the CDR3: TGTGCCAGCTCACCACCGTCCGGGTTCACTGAAGCTTTCTTT. It translates to CASSPPSGFTEAFF. The full variable domain, rest sourced from reference TRBV18 and TRBJ1-1, is NAGVMQNPRHLVRRRGQEARLRCSPMKGHSHVYWYRQLPEEGLKFMVYLQKENIIDESGMPKERFSAEFPKEGPSILRIQQVVRGDSAAYFCASSPPSGFTEAFFGQGTRLTVV.

The chain recombines TRBV4-2 with TRBJ1-1, with D perhaps TRBD1 (5 bases). V dropped 0 bases and J dropped 3 bases, with 17 bases sitting between them. The CDR3 runs to 17 residues. Looked up from germline, CDR1 is LGHNA and CDR2 is YNFKEQ. Written as DNA, the CDR3 is TGTGCCAGCAGCCAAGATGGGGCAGGGCGGCTGGACACTGAAGCTTTCTTT. Protein: CASSQDGAGRLDTEAFF.

The chain uses TRBV27 and TRBJ2-1; maybe TRBD2 (5 bases). The V gene's germline CDR1 is MNHEY and CDR2 SMNVEV (reference sequence). V lost 1 base, J lost 5 bases, and 15 bases lay in between. The CDR3 sequence is 16 residues long. CDR3 residues: CASSLFGVLWDNEQFF. The DNA for the CDR3 is TGTGCCAGCAGTTTATTCGGGGTTTTGTGGGACAATGAGCAGTTCTTC.

The chain employs TRBV30 and TRBJ1-6; D remains ambiguous. V shed 1 base and J shed 6 bases, with 10 bases lying between them. This CDR3 region has 14 residues. The germline V gene encodes CDR1 GTSNPN and CDR2 SVGIG (reference sequence). CDR3 nucleotides: TGTGCCTGGAGTGAGACTTTTGGTAATTCACCCCTCCACTTT. Translation: CAWSETFGNSPLHF.

The chain links TRBV5-1 to TRBJ2-3; D perhaps matches TRBD2 (5 bases). Trimming left V 0 bases short and J 3 bases short, with 8 bases between. CDR1 SGHRS and CDR2 YFSETQ come from the germline V gene. This CDR3 contains 14 residues. The CDR3 sequence is CASSLGEWTDTQYF. In DNA, the CDR3 is TGCGCCAGCAGCTTGGGGGAGTGGACAGATACGCAGTATTTT.

The gene calls are TRBV4-2 and TRBJ2-7; a weak D match, TRBD1 (5 bases). The CDR3 has 18 residues. In germline, CDR1 is LGHNA, CDR2 YNFKEQ. Trimming stripped 0 bases from V and 3 bases from J, with 21 bases between. CDR3 DNA: TGTGCCAGCAGCCAAGACCCACAAGGGGTTGCCTCCTACTACGAGCAGTACTTC. It yields the protein CASSQDPQGVASYYEQYF.

The rearrangement uses TRBV28 and TRBJ2-7, with D perhaps matching TRBD1 (7 bases). The germline V gene encodes CDR1 MDHEN and CDR2 SYDVKM. This CDR3 comprises 14 residues. V shed 5 bases and J shed 4 bases, with 15 bases lying between them. The CDR3 bases are TGTGCCAGCAGTCCAGGGGGGACAAATTACGAGCAGTACTTC. It is translated as CASSPGGTNYEQYF.

This clone was observed a few times. The chain uses TRBV30 and TRBJ2-5; TRBD2 might be the D (6 bases). V lost 2 bases to trimming and J lost 3 bases, with 13 bases between them. The CDR3 sequence is 14 residues long. Germline V gives CDR1 GTSNPN, CDR2 SVGIG (reference sequence). The CDR3 nucleotides read TGTGCCTGGAGTCCCGGGACTCGGGAAGAGACCCAGTACTTC. Translated, it gives CAWSPGTREETQYF.

This clone has just one count. V and J are TRBV6-1 and TRBJ1-5; 9 bases are a match to TRBD1. The CDR3 length is 17 residues. With V trimmed by 3 bases and J by 0 bases, 6 bases remained unmatched. Germline V gene sequence: CDR1 MNHNS, CDR2 SASEGT. The CDR3, as DNA: TGTGCCAGCAGTGAGTGGGGACAGGGCTTTAGCAATCAGCCCCAGCATTTT. It is translated as CASSEWGQGFSNQPQHF.

This clone was counted only a few times. The chain uses TRBV5-4 and TRBJ1-1; TRBD1 matches 9 bases. Trimming took 3 bases from V and 3 from J; bases not matched to a gene: 6. The CDR3 length is 15 residues. The germline V gene encodes CDR1 SGHNT and CDR2 YYREEE (reference sequence). The CDR3 nucleotides read TGTGCCAGCAGCTCATTGGGACAGGGAGACACTGAAGCTTTCTTT. As protein: CASSSLGQGDTEAFF.

This clone was counted only a few times. This chain joins TRBV7-9 and TRBJ1-2; tentatively, D is TRBD1 (5 bases). The V end lost 1 base, the J end lost 8 bases, and 11 bases lay between the germline ends. This CDR3 contains 13 residues. Germline V gene lookup returns CDR1 SEHNR and CDR2 FQNEAQ (reference sequence). CDR3 residues: CASSLDRQGGYTF. The CDR3 nucleotides are TGTGCCAGCAGCTTAGATCGCCAGGGAGGCTACACCTTC.

This sequence joins TRBV6-5 and TRBJ2-2, with 8 bases identical to TRBD1. V was clipped by 6 bases and J by 1 base; unmatched bases: 4. The CDR3 runs 15 residues. Germline-derived CDR1 and CDR2 are MNHEY and SVGAGI. The CDR3 loop is CASRTGARNTGELFF. The CDR3 nucleotides read TGTGCCAGCAGGACAGGGGCCAGGAACACCGGGGAGCTGTTTTTT.

The chain has TRBV7-6 and TRBJ1-4, with 8 positions matching TRBD1. The CDR3 has 14 amino acids. Germline V CDR1 and CDR2: SGHVS, FNYEAQ. J was trimmed by 5 bases and V by 1 base; bases with no gene match: 0. CDR3: CASSLGTGNEKLFF. CDR3 bases: TGTGCCAGCAGCTTAGGGACAGGGAATGAAAAACTGTTTTTT.

The gene calls are TRBV5-1 and TRBJ2-2, with 12 bases matching TRBD2. The CDR3 extends over 14 amino acids. V shed 5 bases, J shed 5 bases, and the junction held 1 base outside the gene matches. The germline V gene encodes CDR1 SGHRS and CDR2 YFSETQ. DNA for the CDR3: TGCGCCAGCAGACTAGCGGGAGGTACCGGGGAGCTGTTTTTT. Its translation: CASRLAGGTGELFF.

V and J are TRBV30 and TRBJ1-5; maybe TRBD1 (6 bases). V was cut by 2 bases and J by 7 bases, with 12 bases left in between. Germline V gene sequence: CDR1 GTSNPN, CDR2 SVGIG (reference sequence). CDR3 size: 13 residues. The CDR3 bases are TGTGCCTGGAGTAGGGGGATGGGGCAGCCCCAGCATTTT. Its protein is CAWSRGMGQPQHF. Drawing the rest from reference TRBV30 and TRBJ1-5, the complete variable domain is SQTIHQWPATLVQPVGSPLSLECTVEGTSNPNLYWYRQAAGRGLQLLFYSVGIGQISSEVPQNLSASRPQDRQFILSSKKLLLSDSGFYLCAWSRGMGQPQHFGDGTRLSIL.

The rearrangement links TRBV11-3 to TRBJ2-7; tentatively, D is TRBD1 (6 bases). CDR1 is SGHNT, CDR2 YENEEA, per germline. The V gene lost 4 bases and the J gene lost 5 bases, with 18 bases spanning the gap. There are 15 residues in the CDR3. Written as DNA, the CDR3 is TGTGCCAGCAGCTCCTTCATCGGACAGAAGGACGAGCAGTACTTC. Its translation: CASSSFIGQKDEQYF.